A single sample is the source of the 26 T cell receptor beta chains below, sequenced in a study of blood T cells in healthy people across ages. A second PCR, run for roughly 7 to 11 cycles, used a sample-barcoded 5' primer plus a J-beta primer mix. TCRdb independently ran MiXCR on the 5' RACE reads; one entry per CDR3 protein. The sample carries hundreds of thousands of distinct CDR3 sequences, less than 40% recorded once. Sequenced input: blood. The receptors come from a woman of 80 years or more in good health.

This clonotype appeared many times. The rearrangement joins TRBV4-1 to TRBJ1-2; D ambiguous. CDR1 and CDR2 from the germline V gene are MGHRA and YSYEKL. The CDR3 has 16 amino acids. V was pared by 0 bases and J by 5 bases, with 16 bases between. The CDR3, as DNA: TGCGCCAGCAGCCAAGATTATACCTCTGGGATTTATGGCTACACCTTC. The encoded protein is CASSQDYTSGIYGYTF.

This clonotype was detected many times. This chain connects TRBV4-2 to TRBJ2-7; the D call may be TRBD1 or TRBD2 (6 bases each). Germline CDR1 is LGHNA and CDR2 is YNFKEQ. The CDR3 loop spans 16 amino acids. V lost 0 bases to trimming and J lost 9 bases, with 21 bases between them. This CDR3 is CASSQDLLGGLPVQYF. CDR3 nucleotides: TGTGCCAGCAGCCAAGACCTTTTGGGGGGCCTCCCAGTGCAGTACTTC.

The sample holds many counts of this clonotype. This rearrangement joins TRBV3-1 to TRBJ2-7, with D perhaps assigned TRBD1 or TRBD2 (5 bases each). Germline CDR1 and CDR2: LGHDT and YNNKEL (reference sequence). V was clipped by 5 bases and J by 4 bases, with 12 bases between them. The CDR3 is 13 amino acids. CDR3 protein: CASSWDGAYEQYF. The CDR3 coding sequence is TGTGCCAGCAGCTGGGACGGTGCTTACGAGCAGTACTTC.

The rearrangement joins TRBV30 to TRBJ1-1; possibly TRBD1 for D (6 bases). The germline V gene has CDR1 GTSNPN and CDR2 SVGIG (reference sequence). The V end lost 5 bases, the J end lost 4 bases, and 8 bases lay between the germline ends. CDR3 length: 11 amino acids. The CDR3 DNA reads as TGTGCCTGGGACAGGTTCACTGAAGCTTTCTTT. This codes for CAWDRFTEAFF.

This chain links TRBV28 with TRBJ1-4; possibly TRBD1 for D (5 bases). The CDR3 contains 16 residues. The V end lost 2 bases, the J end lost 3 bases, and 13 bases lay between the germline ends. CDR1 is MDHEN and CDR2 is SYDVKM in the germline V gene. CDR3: CASSLGQPGPNEKLFF. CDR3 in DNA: TGTGCCAGCAGTTTAGGACAACCTGGGCCTAATGAAAAACTGTTTTTT.

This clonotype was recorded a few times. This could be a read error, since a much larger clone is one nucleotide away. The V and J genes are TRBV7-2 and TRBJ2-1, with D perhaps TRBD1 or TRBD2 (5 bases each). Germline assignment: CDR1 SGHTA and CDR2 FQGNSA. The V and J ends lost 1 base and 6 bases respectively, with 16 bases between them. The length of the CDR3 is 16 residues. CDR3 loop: CASSLGATPGRNEQFF. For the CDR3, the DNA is TGTGCCAGCAGCTTAGGGGCCACGCCGGGGCGCAATGAGCAGTTCTTC.

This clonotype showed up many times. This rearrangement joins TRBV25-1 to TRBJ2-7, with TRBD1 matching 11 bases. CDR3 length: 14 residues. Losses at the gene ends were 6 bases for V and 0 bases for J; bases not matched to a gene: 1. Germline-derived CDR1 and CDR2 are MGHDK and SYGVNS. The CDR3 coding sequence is TGTGCCAGCAGGGGGACAGGGGGCTCCTACGAGCAGTACTTC. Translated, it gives CASRGTGGSYEQYF.

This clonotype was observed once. DNA of the CDR3: TGTGCCAGCAGTGAAGGACAGCAAGAGACCCAGTACTTC. This encodes CASSEGQQETQYF. J is TRBJ2-5 and V is TRBV6-1; TRBD1 is a possible D gene (5 bases). V lost 1 base and J lost 2, with 5 bases in between. Germline CDR1 reads MNHNS; CDR2 reads SASEGT. This CDR3 has 13 residues.

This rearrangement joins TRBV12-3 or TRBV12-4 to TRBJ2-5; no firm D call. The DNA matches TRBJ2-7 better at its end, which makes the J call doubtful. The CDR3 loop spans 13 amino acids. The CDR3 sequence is CASSLSGDHEQYF. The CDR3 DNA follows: TGTGCCAGCAGTTTGTCAGGAGATCACGAGCAGTACTTC.

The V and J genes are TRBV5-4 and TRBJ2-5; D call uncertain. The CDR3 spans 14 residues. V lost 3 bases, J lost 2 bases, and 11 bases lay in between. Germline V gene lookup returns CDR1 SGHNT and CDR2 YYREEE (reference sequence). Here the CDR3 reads CASSCGRPQETQYF. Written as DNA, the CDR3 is TGTGCCAGCAGCTGCGGCAGACCTCAAGAGACCCAGTACTTC.

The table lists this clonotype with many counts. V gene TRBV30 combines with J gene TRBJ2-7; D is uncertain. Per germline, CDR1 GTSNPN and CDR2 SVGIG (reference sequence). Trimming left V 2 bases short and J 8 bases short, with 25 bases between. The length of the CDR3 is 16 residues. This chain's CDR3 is CAWSQPARTYVRQQYF. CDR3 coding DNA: TGTGCCTGGAGTCAGCCGGCGCGCACCTATGTACGACAGCAGTACTTC.

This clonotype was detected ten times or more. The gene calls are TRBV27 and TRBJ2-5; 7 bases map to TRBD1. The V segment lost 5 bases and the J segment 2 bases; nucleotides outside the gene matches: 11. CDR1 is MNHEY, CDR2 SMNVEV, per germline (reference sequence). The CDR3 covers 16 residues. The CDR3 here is CASSRQGILIQETQYF. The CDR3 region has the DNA TGTGCCAGCAGTAGACAGGGCATACTGATACAAGAGACCCAGTACTTC.

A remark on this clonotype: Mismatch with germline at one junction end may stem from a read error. The chain's CDR3 is CTSSFSGGVNEQYF. Here the CDR3 DNA reads TGTACCAGCAGTTTTAGCGGGGGGGTCAATGAGCAGTACTTC. This chain uses TRBV6-2 or TRBV6-3 with TRBJ2-5; TRBD2 aligns across 11 bases. The CDR3 consists of 14 residues. Per germline, CDR1 MNHEY and CDR2 SVGEGT.

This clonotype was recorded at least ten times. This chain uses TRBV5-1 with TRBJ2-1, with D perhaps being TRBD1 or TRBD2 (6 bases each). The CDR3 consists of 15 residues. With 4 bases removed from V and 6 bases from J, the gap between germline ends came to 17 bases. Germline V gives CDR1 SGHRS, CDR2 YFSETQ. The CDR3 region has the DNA TGCGCCAGCAGCCCCGGAGGGGGAAACGTCAATGAGCAGTTCTTC. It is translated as CASSPGGGNVNEQFF.

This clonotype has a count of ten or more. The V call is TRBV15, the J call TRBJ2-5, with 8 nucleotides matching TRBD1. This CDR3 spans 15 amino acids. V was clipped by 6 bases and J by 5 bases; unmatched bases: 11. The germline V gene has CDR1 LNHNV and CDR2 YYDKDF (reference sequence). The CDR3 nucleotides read TGTGCCACCAGTAATTACCAGGGGGCTGGGGAGACCCAGTACTTC. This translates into CATSNYQGAGETQYF.

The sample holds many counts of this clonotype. CDR3 nucleotide sequence: TGCAGCATGAACAGGGACGAGTTCGAGACCCAGTACTTC. It yields the protein CSMNRDEFETQYF. The chain carries TRBV29-1 and TRBJ2-5, with TRBD1 as a possible D gene (6 bases). The CDR3 covers 13 residues. In germline, CDR1 is SQVTM, CDR2 ANQGSEA. Between the trimmed V and J ends, which lost 8 bases and 5 bases, there was a span of 18 bases.

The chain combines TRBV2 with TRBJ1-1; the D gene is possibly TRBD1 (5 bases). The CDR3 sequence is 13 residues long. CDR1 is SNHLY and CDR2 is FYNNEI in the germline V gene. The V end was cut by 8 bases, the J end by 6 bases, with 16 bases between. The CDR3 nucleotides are TGTGCCAGCTACGGGGAACAGGCTTCTGAAGCTTTCTTT. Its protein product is CASYGEQASEAFF.

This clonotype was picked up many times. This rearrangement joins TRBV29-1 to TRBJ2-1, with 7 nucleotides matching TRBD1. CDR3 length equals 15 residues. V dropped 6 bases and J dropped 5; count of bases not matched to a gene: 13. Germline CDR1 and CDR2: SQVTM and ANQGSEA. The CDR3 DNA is TGCAGCGTCTCCGCCCGACAGGGTCCGGACAATGAGCAGTTCTTC. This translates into CSVSARQGPDNEQFF.

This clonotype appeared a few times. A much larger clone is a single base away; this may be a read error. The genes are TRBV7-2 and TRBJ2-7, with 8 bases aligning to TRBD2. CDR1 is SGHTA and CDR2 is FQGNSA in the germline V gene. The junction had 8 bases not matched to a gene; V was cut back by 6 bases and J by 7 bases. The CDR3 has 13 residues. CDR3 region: CASSGLAGHEQYF. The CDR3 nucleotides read TGTGCCAGCAGTGGATTAGCGGGACATGAGCAGTACTTC.

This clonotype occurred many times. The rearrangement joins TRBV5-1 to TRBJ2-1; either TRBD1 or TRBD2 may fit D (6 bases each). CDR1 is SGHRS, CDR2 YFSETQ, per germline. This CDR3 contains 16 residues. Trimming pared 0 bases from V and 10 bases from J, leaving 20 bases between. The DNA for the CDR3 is TGCGCCAGCAGCTTGGACCTCAGGGGCATTGCGGGGGAGCAGTTCTTC. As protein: CASSLDLRGIAGEQFF. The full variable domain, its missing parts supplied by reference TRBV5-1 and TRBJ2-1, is KAGVTQTPRYLIKTRGQQVTLSCSPISGHRSVSWYQQTPGQGLQFLFEYFSETQRNKGNFPGRFSGRQFSNSRSEMNVSTLELGDSALYLCASSLDLRGIAGEQFFGPGTRLTVL.

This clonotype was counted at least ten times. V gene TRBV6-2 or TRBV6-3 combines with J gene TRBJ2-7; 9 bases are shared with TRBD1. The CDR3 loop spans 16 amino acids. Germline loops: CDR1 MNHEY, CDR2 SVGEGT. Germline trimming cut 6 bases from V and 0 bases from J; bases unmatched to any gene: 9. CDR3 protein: CASSHGQGLSSYEQYF. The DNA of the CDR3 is TGTGCCAGCAGCCACGGACAGGGGCTGAGCTCCTACGAGCAGTACTTC.

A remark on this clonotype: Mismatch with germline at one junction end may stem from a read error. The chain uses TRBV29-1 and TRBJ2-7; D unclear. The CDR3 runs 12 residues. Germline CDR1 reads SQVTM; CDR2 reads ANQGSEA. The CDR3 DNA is TGCAGCGTTCGACACACCTCCTGCGAGCAGTACTTC. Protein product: CSVRHTSCEQYF.

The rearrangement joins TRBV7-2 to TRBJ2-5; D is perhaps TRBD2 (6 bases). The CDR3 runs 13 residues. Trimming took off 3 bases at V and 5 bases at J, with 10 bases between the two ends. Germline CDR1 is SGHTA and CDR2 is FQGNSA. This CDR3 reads CASSFGLAETQYF. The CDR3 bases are TGTGCCAGCAGCTTCGGGCTAGCGGAGACCCAGTACTTC.

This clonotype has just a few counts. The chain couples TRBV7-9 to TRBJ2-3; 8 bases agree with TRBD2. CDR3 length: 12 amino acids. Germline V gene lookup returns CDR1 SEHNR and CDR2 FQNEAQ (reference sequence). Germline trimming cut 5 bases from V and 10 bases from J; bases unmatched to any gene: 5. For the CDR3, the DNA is TGTGCCAGCAGCAAAGCGGGGGAATCGCAGTATTTT. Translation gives CASSKAGESQYF.

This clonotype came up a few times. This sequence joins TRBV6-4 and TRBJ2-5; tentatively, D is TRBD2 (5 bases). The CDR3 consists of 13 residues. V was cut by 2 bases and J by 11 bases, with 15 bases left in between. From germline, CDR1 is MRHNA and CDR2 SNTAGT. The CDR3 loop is CASSDRSEGEQYF. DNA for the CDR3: TGTGCCAGCAGTGACCGTAGCGAGGGTGAGCAGTACTTC.

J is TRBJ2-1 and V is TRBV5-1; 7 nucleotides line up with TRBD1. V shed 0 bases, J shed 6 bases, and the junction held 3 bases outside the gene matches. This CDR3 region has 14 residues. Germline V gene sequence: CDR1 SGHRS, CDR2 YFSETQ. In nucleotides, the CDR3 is TGCGCCAGCAGCTTGGGGGACAGCATCAATGAGCAGTTCTTC. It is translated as CASSLGDSINEQFF.